The 30 T cell receptor beta chains below come from one sample, sequenced in a study of cytomegalovirus exposure and HLA in healthy donors. PCR was performed using 60 Vbeta and 13 Jbeta primers. Using immunoSEQ multiplex PCR, the repertoire was profiled, and TCRdb retains in-frame clones only, with some absent. The data hold over 150,000 clones, with around 80% observed a single time. The specimen sequenced was PBMCs. The receptors derive from a male donor in good health and CMV-seronegative.

The CDR3 here is CASSDVQGNTEAFF. As DNA, the CDR3 is TGTGCCAGCAGCGACGTACAGGGGAACACTGAAGCTTTCTTT. The V call is TRBV7-9, the J call TRBJ1-1; weak D call: TRBD1 (6 bases). Germline values: CDR1 SEHNR, CDR2 FQNEAQ (reference sequence). The CDR3 contains 14 residues. V gave up 5 bases and J gave up 1 base, with 11 bases separating them.

The V gene is TRBV5-1, the J gene TRBJ2-1, with 16 nucleotides matching TRBD2. Germline lookup yields CDR1 SGHRS and CDR2 YFSETQ. The trim removed 4 bases at V and 8 bases at J, leaving 9 bases unmatched. CDR3 length: 17 amino acids. The CDR3 reads CASSLGLAGGSSDEQFF. CDR3 DNA: TGCGCCAGCAGCCTGGGACTAGCGGGAGGGTCATCGGATGAGCAGTTCTTC. Based on the CDR3 plus reference TRBV5-1 and TRBJ2-1, the full variable domain is KAGVTQTPRYLIKTRGQQVTLSCSPISGHRSVSWYQQTPGQGLQFLFEYFSETQRNKGNFPGRFSGRQFSNSRSEMNVSTLELGDSALYLCASSLGLAGGSSDEQFFGPGTRLTVL.

V usage is TRBV18 and J usage is TRBJ1-2; 7 nucleotides match TRBD1. Germline V CDR1 and CDR2: KGHSH, LQKENI. This CDR3 comprises 13 residues. The V and J ends lost 3 bases and 8 bases, in that order; junction bases with no gene match: 6. CDR3 region: CASSPEQGSGYTF. The DNA for the CDR3 is TGTGCCAGCTCACCCGAACAGGGGAGCGGCTACACCTTC.

This chain joins TRBV21-1 and TRBJ2-5; TRBD2 is the table's D call, not checked against the DNA. TRBV21-1 is reported as a pseudogene. The CDR3 covers 11 residues. The CDR3 sequence: CAINPERGQYF. The CDR3 bases are TGTGCCATCAACCCTGAGAGAGGCCAGTACTTC.

The chain couples TRBV2 to TRBJ2-5; perhaps TRBD1 as D (5 bases). The germline V and J ends were trimmed by 7 bases and 5 bases, with 11 bases remaining between them. The CDR3 has 12 amino acids. The V gene's germline CDR1 is SNHLY and CDR2 FYNNEI. Here the CDR3 reads CASILGAETQYF. The CDR3 coding sequence is TGTGCCAGCATCCTTGGGGCGGAGACCCAGTACTTC. The variable domain in full, with the rest retrieved from reference TRBV2 and TRBJ2-5, is EPEVTQTPSHQVTQMGQEVILRCVPISNHLYFYWYRQILGQKVEFLVSFYNNEISEKSEIFDDQFSVERPDGSNFTLKIRSTKLEDSAMYFCASILGAETQYFGPGTRLLVL.

This chain connects TRBV9 to TRBJ2-5; D perhaps matches TRBD2 (7 bases). V gave up 3 bases and J gave up 5 bases, with 20 bases separating them. CDR3 length: 16 residues. CDR1 is SGDLS and CDR2 is YYNGEE in the germline V gene. Here the CDR3 DNA reads TGTGCCAGCAGCGCAGGGGAGGGGGGGCCTTGGGAGACCCAGTACTTC. Encoded protein: CASSAGEGGPWETQYF. The entire variable domain, with the rest obtained from reference TRBV9 and TRBJ2-5, is as follows: DSGVTQTPKHLITATGQRVTLRCSPRSGDLSVYWYQQSLDQGLQFLIQYYNGEERAKGNILERFSAQQFPDLHSELNLSSLELGDSALYFCASSAGEGGPWETQYFGPGTRLLVL.

V and J are TRBV13 and TRBJ2-2, with D perhaps TRBD1 (6 bases). CDR1 is PRHDT, CDR2 FYEKMQ, per germline (reference sequence). V was clipped by 1 base and J by 4 bases, with 7 bases between them. The CDR3 spans 14 residues. The CDR3 is CASSLARGTGELFF. In DNA form, the CDR3 reads TGTGCCAGCAGCTTAGCCAGGGGCACCGGGGAGCTGTTTTTT.

This rearrangement joins TRBV4-1 to TRBJ2-3; D might be TRBD1 (6 bases). The CDR3 has 14 residues. CDR1 MGHRA and CDR2 YSYEKL come from the germline V gene. Trimming removed 2 bases from V and 1 base from J, with 7 bases in between. The CDR3 region is CASSQRTGTDTQYF. In DNA, the CDR3 is TGCGCCAGCAGCCAAAGGACAGGCACAGATACGCAGTATTTT.

The chain links TRBV28 to TRBJ2-5; D might be TRBD2 (6 bases). Near its end, the DNA agrees better with TRBJ2-7, so the J call may be wrong. CDR1 and CDR2 (germline): MDHEN, SYDVKM. The CDR3 contains 12 residues. The CDR3 sequence: CASSPGVYEQYF. CDR3 nucleotides: TGTGCCAGCAGCCCGGGGGTCTACGAGCAGTACTTC.

The J gene is TRBJ2-7, the V gene TRBV6-6; the D is unclear. Germline V lookup: CDR1 MNHNY, CDR2 SVGAGI (reference sequence). This CDR3 comprises 15 residues. Trimming took 1 base from V and 1 from J, leaving 11 bases between them. The CDR3 sequence is CASSYFSRGSYEQYF. For the CDR3, the DNA is TGTGCCAGCAGTTACTTCTCACGCGGATCCTACGAGCAGTACTTC.

CDR3 coding DNA: TGTGCTAGTGGTTTGGCCCGGACAGCCATCTTTTATGGCTACACCTTC. It is translated as CASGLARTAIFYGYTF. This chain uses TRBV12-5 with TRBJ1-2; a weak D match, TRBD1 (6 bases). The V gene lost 1 base and the J gene lost 5 bases, with 17 bases spanning the gap. The CDR3 length is 16 residues. CDR1 LGHNT and CDR2 FRNRAP come from the germline V gene.

The CDR3 bases are TGTGCCAGCAGTTACTCCTCCTCCTACGAGCAGTACTTC. It yields the protein CASSYSSSYEQYF. The chain combines TRBV6-6 with TRBJ2-7; D not resolved. Germline V gene lookup returns CDR1 MNHNY and CDR2 SVGAGI (reference sequence). The length of the CDR3 is 13 residues. The V gene lost 0 bases and the J gene lost 0 bases, with 3 bases spanning the gap.

A single count supports this clone. The V and J genes are TRBV9 and TRBJ2-2, with 11 nucleotides matching TRBD2. The length of the CDR3 is 15 residues. Losses at the gene ends were 4 bases for V and 6 bases for J; bases not matched to a gene: 5. CDR1 is SGDLS, CDR2 YYNGEE, per germline. CDR3 loop: CASSHSGRAAGELFF. CDR3 coding DNA: TGTGCCAGCAGCCATAGCGGGAGGGCGGCCGGGGAGCTGTTTTTT. Full variable domain (remainder filled in from reference TRBV9 and TRBJ2-2): DSGVTQTPKHLITATGQRVTLRCSPRSGDLSVYWYQQSLDQGLQFLIQYYNGEERAKGNILERFSAQQFPDLHSELNLSSLELGDSALYFCASSHSGRAAGELFFGEGSRLTVL.

The gene calls are TRBV5-4 and TRBJ2-7; D uncertain. Trimming stripped 2 bases from V and 0 bases from J, with 3 bases between. The CDR3 sequence is 12 residues long. Germline V gene lookup returns CDR1 SGHNT and CDR2 YYREEE (reference sequence). This CDR3 is CASSFSSYEQYF. The DNA of the CDR3 is TGTGCCAGCAGCTTTAGCTCCTACGAGCAGTACTTC.

V usage is TRBV7-9 and J usage is TRBJ2-3, with TRBD1 matching over 11 bases. The CDR3 covers 16 residues. V lost 5 bases and J lost 2; bases outside the gene matches: 6. Germline CDR1 and CDR2: SEHNR and FQNEAQ (reference sequence). Here the CDR3 DNA reads TGTGCCAGCAGCCTCGGGACAGGGGGATACACAGATACGCAGTATTTT. This codes for CASSLGTGGYTDTQYF.

In its sample, this clone was seen once. J is TRBJ1-3 and V is TRBV14; D is perhaps TRBD1 (6 bases). The CDR3 is 16 residues long. Germline-derived CDR1 and CDR2 are SGHDN and FVKESK. V was shortened by 4 bases and J by 4 bases, with 17 bases between the two germline ends. The CDR3 is CASSLRRQAVGNTIYF. CDR3 DNA sequence: TGTGCCAGCAGCCTTCGCCGACAGGCGGTAGGAAACACCATATATTTT.

The gene calls are TRBV19 and TRBJ1-1, with 8 bases identical to TRBD1. Trimming took 4 bases from V and 4 from J; bases not matched to a gene: 14. Germline assignment: CDR1 LNHDA and CDR2 SQIVND (reference sequence). The length of the CDR3 is 17 residues. The CDR3 protein is CASSTLLRTGSATEAFF. The CDR3 bases are TGTGCCAGTAGTACGCTCCTTCGGACAGGGAGTGCCACTGAAGCTTTCTTT.

This clone was recorded only once. V usage is TRBV9 and J usage is TRBJ2-1, with 9 bases matching TRBD2. CDR1 SGDLS and CDR2 YYNGEE come from the germline V gene. V was clipped by 4 bases and J by 6 bases; unmatched bases: 5. CDR3 length: 14 residues. This chain's CDR3 is CASSIPGLANEQFF. The CDR3 DNA reads as TGTGCCAGCAGCATCCCGGGACTAGCCAATGAGCAGTTCTTC.

In this sample, this clone turned up a few times. This rearrangement joins TRBV28 to TRBJ2-5, with 7 bases identical to TRBD2. Trimming cost V 2 bases and J 5 bases; bases outside gene matches: 8. Germline V CDR1 and CDR2: MDHEN, SYDVKM. The CDR3 length is 15 residues. CDR3: CASSLSGTPGETQYF. Here the CDR3 DNA reads TGTGCCAGCAGTTTAAGCGGGACCCCGGGGGAGACCCAGTACTTC.

The CDR3: CASSQEVYGREFF. Written as DNA, the CDR3 is TGCGCCAGCAGCCAAGAAGTCTACGGGAGAGAGTTTTTT. J is TRBJ1-4 and V is TRBV4-1; no clear D. The CDR3 is made up of 13 amino acids. The V end lost 0 bases, the J end lost 16 bases, and 15 bases lay between the germline ends. Germline V gives CDR1 MGHRA, CDR2 YSYEKL.

In its sample, this clone was seen a few times. The V and J genes are TRBV4-1 and TRBJ1-2; 8 positions agree with TRBD1. Germline CDR1 MGHRA, CDR2 YSYEKL. The V gene end was trimmed by 5 bases and the J gene end by 8 bases; junction bases not matched to a gene: 7. CDR3 length: 13 amino acids. The CDR3 DNA reads as TGCGCCAGCAGCGGACAGGGTCTGGGCGGCTACACCTTC. Translating gives CASSGQGLGGYTF.

As regards this clone: Germline is not matched at one junction end, which may reflect a read error. The chain combines TRBV7-2 with TRBJ2-7, with TRBD1 matching over 7 bases. CDR1 and CDR2 (germline): SGHTA, FQGNSA. The CDR3 loop spans 14 amino acids. This CDR3 reads CVSSPPGQTYEQYF. The CDR3 coding sequence is TGTGTCAGCAGCCCCCCGGGACAGACCTACGAGCAGTACTTC.

The chain is built from TRBV4-1 and TRBJ2-7; 7 bases map to TRBD2. The J segment lost 5 bases and the V segment lost 4 bases, leaving 8 bases of the junction unmatched. This CDR3 is built from 14 residues. Looked up from germline, CDR1 is MGHRA and CDR2 is YSYEKL. The CDR3 nucleotides read TGCGCCAGCAGCCGGACCGTGGGGGGGGACGAGCAGTACTTC. This sequence encodes CASSRTVGGDEQYF.

V usage is TRBV6-1 and J usage is TRBJ2-5; a weak D match, TRBD1 (5 bases). Looked up from germline, CDR1 is MNHNS and CDR2 is SASEGT. The CDR3 is made up of 13 amino acids. The germline V and J ends were trimmed by 3 bases and 2 bases, with 7 bases remaining between them. The DNA for the CDR3 is TGTGCCAGCAGTGAGAGACAGCAAGAGACCCAGTACTTC. Its translation is CASSERQQETQYF.

The chain uses TRBV9 and TRBJ1-3; a possible D gene is TRBD1 (5 bases). Between the trimmed V and J ends, which lost 2 bases and 2 bases, there was a span of 8 bases. Germline V gives CDR1 SGDLS, CDR2 YYNGEE. The CDR3 consists of 14 residues. The CDR3 DNA is TGTGCCAGCAGCGTGGGGGGAACTGGAAACACCATATATTTT. Its protein is CASSVGGTGNTIYF.

The V gene is TRBV4-1, the J gene TRBJ2-7; 8 positions agree with TRBD2. The germline gives CDR1 MGHRA, CDR2 YSYEKL. Losses at the gene ends were 0 bases for V and 0 bases for J; bases not matched to a gene: 4. The CDR3 contains 16 residues. The CDR3 loop is CASSQDKRETSYEQYF. CDR3 bases: TGCGCCAGCAGCCAAGATAAGCGGGAGACCTCCTACGAGCAGTACTTC.

The V gene is TRBV9, the J gene TRBJ2-7; TRBD1 is a possible D gene (6 bases). This CDR3 contains 15 residues. Germline lookup yields CDR1 SGDLS and CDR2 YYNGEE. V was pared by 0 bases and J by 2 bases, with 12 bases between. The CDR3 DNA follows: TGTGCCAGCAGCGTAGGAGGGGGTGATGCCTACGAGCAGTACTTC. Residues: CASSVGGGDAYEQYF.

The V call is TRBV30, the J call TRBJ2-5; the D is unclear. CDR3 size: 13 residues. Trimming removed 4 bases from V and 1 base from J, with 10 bases in between. The germline gives CDR1 GTSNPN, CDR2 SVGIG (reference sequence). In DNA form, the CDR3 reads TGTGCCTGGACTCTGGCAGGCCAAGAGACCCAGTACTTC. Encoded protein: CAWTLAGQETQYF.

V and J are TRBV29-1 and TRBJ2-3; D remains ambiguous. From germline, CDR1 is SQVTM and CDR2 ANQGSEA. The CDR3 is made up of 12 amino acids. V was trimmed by 3 bases and J by 0 bases, leaving 4 bases between them. This chain's CDR3 is CSVDPSTDTQYF. CDR3 coding DNA: TGCAGCGTTGACCCTAGCACAGATACGCAGTATTTT.

The chain carries TRBV29-1 and TRBJ2-7; 10 bases are a match to TRBD1. This CDR3 has 12 amino acids. V lost 5 bases and J lost 5; bases outside the gene matches: 3. CDR1 SQVTM and CDR2 ANQGSEA come from the germline V gene. Written as DNA, the CDR3 is TGCAGCGTTCGACAGGGGGCAGACGAGCAGTACTTC. It specifies CSVRQGADEQYF.